Listed below are T cell receptor beta chains from one sample, sequenced in a study of T cell responses to AZD1222 COVID-19 vaccine. Sequencing used immunoSEQ multiplex PCR; TCRdb keeps in-frame clones, though not all of them. The data hold some 120,000 clones, with around 89% observed a single time. The starting material was peripheral blood, obtained on day 0 of AZD1222 vaccination. The receptors were sampled from an adult in good health. Both conserved end residues are part of each CDR3. A D gene is named only where the DNA matches it firmly. Not all rows give a size; the values are once, few, many and, for expanded clones, a class.

v_call: TRBV5-1; clone_size: -; j_call: TRBJ1-6; d_call: -; cdr3_aa: CASSLAVTGLNNSPLHF; cdr3_nt: TGCGCCAGCAGCTTGGCCGTAACGGGACTGAATAATTCACCCCTCCACTTT
v_call: TRBV6-2/TRBV6-3; clone_size: -; j_call: TRBJ2-6; d_call: -; cdr3_aa: CASSRGFSGANVLTF; cdr3_nt: TGTGCCAGCAGCAGGGGATTCTCTGGGGCCAACGTCCTGACTTTC
v_call: TRBV29-1; clone_size: -; j_call: TRBJ1-2; d_call: TRBD1; cdr3_aa: CSVGQEANYGYTF; cdr3_nt: TGCAGCGTCGGACAGGAAGCTAACTATGGCTACACCTTC
v_call: TRBV7-6; clone_size: -; j_call: TRBJ2-3; d_call: TRBD2; cdr3_aa: CASSSSLAGADTQYF; cdr3_nt: TGTGCCAGCAGCTCTAGCTTAGCGGGGGCAGATACGCAGTATTTT
v_call: TRBV10-3; clone_size: -; j_call: TRBJ1-2; d_call: -; cdr3_aa: CAISALTYGYTF; cdr3_nt: TGTGCCATCTCGGCCCTAACCTATGGCTACACCTTC
v_call: TRBV11-2; clone_size: -; j_call: TRBJ1-6; d_call: -; cdr3_aa: CASSEGPGNSPLHF; cdr3_nt: TGTGCCAGCAGCGAGGGGCCAGGGAATTCACCCCTCCACTTT
v_call: TRBV6-6; clone_size: -; j_call: TRBJ2-6; d_call: -; cdr3_aa: CASSSQTSGANVLTF; cdr3_nt: TGTGCCAGCAGTTCGCAGACCTCTGGGGCCAACGTCCTGACTTTC
v_call: TRBV29-1; clone_size: -; j_call: TRBJ2-5; d_call: TRBD1; cdr3_aa: CSVDGTDTVGETQYF; cdr3_nt: TGCAGCGTAGACGGGACAGACACAGTAGGAGAGACCCAGTACTTC
v_call: TRBV3-1/TRBV3-2; clone_size: few; j_call: TRBJ2-7; d_call: -; cdr3_aa: CASSQVPRGHEQYF; cdr3_nt: TGTGCCAGCAGCCAAGTCCCCCGGGGGCACGAGCAGTACTTC
v_call: TRBV7-2; clone_size: -; j_call: TRBJ1-2; d_call: -; cdr3_aa: CASSPDSGQVYGYTF; cdr3_nt: TGTGCCAGCAGCCCAGATTCGGGGCAGGTCTATGGCTACACCTTC
v_call: TRBV6-1; clone_size: -; j_call: TRBJ1-5; d_call: -; cdr3_aa: CASSEGGPRHF; cdr3_nt: TGTGCCAGCAGTGAAGGGGGCCCGCGGCATTTT
v_call: TRBV6-6; clone_size: -; j_call: TRBJ1-6; d_call: TRBD1; cdr3_aa: CASSSRTGDSPLHF; cdr3_nt: TGTGCCAGCAGTTCCCGGACAGGGGATTCACCCCTCCACTTT
v_call: TRBV7-6; clone_size: -; j_call: TRBJ1-5; d_call: TRBD1; cdr3_aa: CASSRTGDQPQHF; cdr3_nt: TGTGCCAGCAGCCGGACAGGGGACCAGCCCCAGCATTTT
v_call: TRBV19; clone_size: -; j_call: TRBJ2-2; d_call: -; cdr3_aa: CASSIPAANTGELFF; cdr3_nt: TGTGCCAGTAGTATACCGGCAGCGAACACCGGGGAGCTGTTTTTT
v_call: TRBV6-2/TRBV6-3; clone_size: -; j_call: TRBJ2-5; d_call: -; cdr3_aa: CASSYSNAGGTQYF; cdr3_nt: TGTGCCAGCAGTTACTCGAACGCCGGGGGGACCCAGTACTTC
v_call: TRBV5-1; clone_size: -; j_call: TRBJ2-7; d_call: -; cdr3_aa: CASSSIGQTYEQYF; cdr3_nt: TGCGCCAGCAGCTCCATTGGACAAACATACGAGCAGTACTTC
v_call: TRBV7-2; clone_size: -; j_call: TRBJ1-6; d_call: -; cdr3_aa: CASSLEGDTGWGLRSPLHF; cdr3_nt: TGTGCCAGCAGCTTAGAGGGGGACACAGGGTGGGGGCTCCGTTCACCCCTCCACTTT